Each of the 30 T cell receptor beta chains below was sequenced from the same sample in a study of human T cells and chemical hapten exposure. One entry per CDR3 protein, called by TCRdb with MiXCR from the RACE reads. The sample includes some 120,000 distinct CDR3 sequences, 9.5% to 13% seen only once; the top ten take 1.1% to 1.5%. Time point reported: patch test 1, 2 weeks after DPC sensitization. Noted treatment: therapeutic diphenylcyclopropenone sensitization with weekly scalp DPC. The source was whole blood, collected in connection with sensitization to the hapten diphenylcyclopropenone (DPC). These receptors originate from a woman aged 45-65 years with alopecia areata. Some clones in this sample may be carry-over from other donors' samples.

This clonotype showed up just a few times. The chain uses TRBV4-3 and TRBJ2-3, with a weak D call TRBD2 (6 bases). The CDR3 is 17 residues long. Trimming shortened V by 1 base and J by 0 bases, and 14 bases separated the two germline ends. Germline V gives CDR1 LGHNA, CDR2 YSLEER. The CDR3 reads CASSQVSLRGSTDTQYF. For the CDR3, the DNA is TGCGCCAGCAGCCAAGTTTCGTTGCGGGGTAGCACAGATACGCAGTATTTT.

The table lists this clonotype with a few counts. This chain links TRBV5-5 with TRBJ2-7, with no clear D. The V gene's germline CDR1 is SGHKS and CDR2 YYEKEE (reference sequence). This CDR3 has 12 amino acids. V lost 1 base to trimming and J lost 4 bases, with 6 bases between them. CDR3 sequence reads: CASSLRFYEQYF. In nucleotides, the CDR3 is TGTGCCAGCAGCTTGAGGTTTTACGAGCAGTACTTC.

This clonotype occurred many times. The J gene is TRBJ2-5, the V gene TRBV29-1, with D uncertain. V lost 7 bases, J lost 3 bases, and 12 bases lay in between. The length of the CDR3 is 12 residues. Germline CDR1 SQVTM, CDR2 ANQGSEA. The DNA for the CDR3 is TGCAGCGCCGAGACCGCGAAAGAGACCCAGTACTTC. Amino acid sequence: CSAETAKETQYF. The full variable domain, completed using reference TRBV29-1 and TRBJ2-5, is SAVISQKPSRDICQRGTSLTIQCQVDSQVTMMFWYRQQPGQSLTLIATANQGSEATYESGFVIDKFPISRPNLTFSTLTVSNMSPEDSSIYLCSAETAKETQYFGPGTRLLVL.

This clonotype was found a few times. CDR3 protein: CASSLSDSRYNEQFF. The CDR3 DNA is TGTGCCAGCAGCTTATCCGACAGCCGATACAATGAGCAGTTCTTC. V usage is TRBV11-2 and J usage is TRBJ2-1, with D maybe TRBD1 (5 bases). The CDR3 has 15 amino acids. Germline V gives CDR1 SGHAT, CDR2 FQNNGV. V was clipped by 2 bases and J by 4 bases, with 12 bases between them. Variable domain in full (rest from reference TRBV11-2 and TRBJ2-1): EAGVAQSPRYKIIEKRQSVAFWCNPISGHATLYWYQQILGQGPKLLIQFQNNGVVDDSQLPKDRFSAERLKGVDSTLKIQPAKLEDSAVYLCASSLSDSRYNEQFFGPGTRLTVL.

This clonotype was detected a few times. V usage is TRBV5-1 and J usage is TRBJ1-1; D is uncertain. V was cut by 2 bases and J by 2 bases, with 10 bases left in between. Germline-derived CDR1 and CDR2 are SGHRS and YFSETQ. CDR3 length: 14 residues. The chain's CDR3 is CASSFRTLNTEAFF. DNA for the CDR3: TGCGCCAGCAGCTTCCGGACTCTAAACACTGAAGCTTTCTTT.

The rearrangement uses TRBV7-9 and TRBJ1-5, with D uncertain. The ends were cut back, 1 base at V and 7 bases at J, with 11 bases in the middle. CDR3 length: 14 residues. Germline CDR1 and CDR2: SEHNR and FQNEAQ (reference sequence). In DNA, the CDR3 is TGTGCCAGCAGCTTAGGTCCCAAAGGGCAGCCCCAGCATTTT. Translating it yields CASSLGPKGQPQHF.

A few counts support this clonotype. The genes are TRBV7-9 and TRBJ2-7, with D unresolved. The CDR3 is 11 amino acids. Germline V gives CDR1 SEHNR, CDR2 FQNEAQ (reference sequence). V lost 4 bases and J 7 bases, leaving 8 bases between the germline ends. In nucleotides, the CDR3 is TGTGCCAGCAGCTCCCCCTCTGAGCAGTACTTC. It encodes CASSSPSEQYF.

This chain connects TRBV28 to TRBJ2-3; 8 bases map to TRBD2. The CDR3 runs to 14 residues. Trimming took 3 bases from V and 5 from J; bases not matched to a gene: 4. Germline V gene data show CDR1 as MDHEN and CDR2 as SYDVKM. The CDR3 loop reads CASSFPGGGDTQYF. In nucleotides, the CDR3 is TGTGCCAGCAGTTTCCCGGGGGGGGGAGATACGCAGTATTTT.

The sample holds many counts of this clonotype. A junction boundary mismatches the germline segment, possibly from a read error. The chain recombines TRBV7-7 with TRBJ2-5, with TRBD1 as a possible D gene (6 bases). Looked up from germline, CDR1 is SSHAT and CDR2 is FNYEAQ (reference sequence). This CDR3 contains 14 residues. In DNA form, the CDR3 reads TGTGCTAGCAGCCCCGGACAGAGAGAAGAGACCCAGTACTTC. Amino acids: CASSPGQREETQYF.

This clonotype was counted ten times or more. This rearrangement joins TRBV7-6 to TRBJ2-1; 7 nucleotides align to TRBD1. The CDR3 covers 13 residues. Germline-derived CDR1 and CDR2 are SGHVS and FNYEAQ. Germline trimming cut 6 bases from V and 6 bases from J; bases unmatched to any gene: 5. The CDR3 sequence: CASSDRVPNEQFF. The CDR3 coding sequence is TGTGCCAGCAGTGACAGGGTCCCCAATGAGCAGTTCTTC.

There are many counts of this clonotype. V usage is TRBV4-3 and J usage is TRBJ1-1; D may be TRBD1 (5 bases). The CDR3 has 13 residues. In germline, CDR1 is LGHNA, CDR2 YSLEER. With 1 base removed from V and 8 bases from J, the gap between germline ends came to 11 bases. The CDR3 spells CASSQVKGTEAFF. CDR3 sequence (DNA): TGCGCCAGCAGCCAAGTTAAGGGGACCGAAGCTTTCTTT.

The rearrangement joins TRBV3-1 to TRBJ2-1; D gene ambiguous. The CDR3 has 13 amino acids. The V gene lost 2 bases and the J gene lost 4 bases, with 6 bases spanning the gap. The germline CDR1 and CDR2 sequences are LGHDT and YNNKEL (reference sequence). The DNA for the CDR3 is TGTGCCAGCAGCCAACTAGAATACAATGAGCAGTTCTTC. Its translation is CASSQLEYNEQFF.

The rearrangement links TRBV20-1 to TRBJ1-2; D call uncertain. Germline V gene data show CDR1 as DFQATT and CDR2 as SNEGSKA (reference sequence). The CDR3 is 13 residues long. Trimming took off 8 bases at V and 4 bases at J, with 17 bases between the two ends. In DNA form, the CDR3 reads TGCAGTCTCCCCGGGGATGTCGGCTATGGCTACACCTTC. The encoded protein is CSLPGDVGYGYTF.

A few counts support this clonotype. V gene TRBV6-2 or TRBV6-3 combines with J gene TRBJ1-1; D possibly corresponds to TRBD1 (6 bases). Trimming took off 0 bases at V and 2 bases at J, with 16 bases between the two ends. Germline CDR1 reads MNHEY; CDR2 reads SVGEGT. The CDR3 spans 17 residues. CDR3 sequence reads: CASSYSSWGRGNTEAFF. The CDR3 coding sequence is TGTGCCAGCAGTTACTCGAGCTGGGGGCGAGGAAACACTGAAGCTTTCTTT.

This clonotype showed up many times. The J gene is TRBJ2-4, the V gene TRBV12-3 or TRBV12-4; D unresolved. The CDR3 spans 15 residues. The germline V and J ends were trimmed by 8 bases and 1 base, with 15 bases remaining between them. CDR3 bases: TGTGCCAGCGGGTCCCGAGGTGGGGCCAAAAACATTCAGTACTTC. Protein sequence: CASGSRGGAKNIQYF.

For this clonotype: A single base separates this from a much larger clone, so it may be a read error. This chain connects TRBV6-2 or TRBV6-3 to TRBJ2-7, with D possibly TRBD1 on 5 matching bases. The CDR3 sequence is 14 residues long. The V gene's germline CDR1 is MNHEY and CDR2 SVGEGT. The V end was cut by 5 bases, the J end by 2 bases, with 13 bases between. The CDR3 bases are TGTGCCAGCAGTCCGTCGGACAAAGCCTACGAGCAGTACTTC. It is translated as CASSPSDKAYEQYF.

The chain uses TRBV6-5 and TRBJ2-7; 8 nucleotides agree with TRBD1. CDR3 length: 15 amino acids. V was clipped by 0 bases and J by 0 bases; unmatched bases: 1. Germline V gene sequence: CDR1 MNHEY, CDR2 SVGAGI. In DNA form, the CDR3 reads TGTGCCAGCAGTTACTCGGGGACAGGCTCCTACGAGCAGTACTTC. This translates into CASSYSGTGSYEQYF.

The V gene is TRBV7-2, the J gene TRBJ2-1; possible D gene TRBD2, 6 bases. Trimming took off 5 bases at V and 1 base at J, with 15 bases between the two ends. Germline loops: CDR1 SGHTA, CDR2 FQGNSA. The CDR3 runs to 16 residues. Written as DNA, the CDR3 is TGTGCCAGCAGCGCCGGAGGAGGGGTTTCCTACAATGAGCAGTTCTTC. Its protein product is CASSAGGGVSYNEQFF.

This rearrangement joins TRBV9 to TRBJ1-1; no reliable D call. This CDR3 contains 13 residues. Germline values: CDR1 SGDLS, CDR2 YYNGEE. The ends were cut back, 4 bases at V and 3 bases at J, with 10 bases in the middle. CDR3: CASSTSPDTEAFF. Here the CDR3 DNA reads TGTGCCAGCAGCACGAGCCCGGACACTGAAGCTTTCTTT.

This clonotype was seen only a few times. The chain couples TRBV28 to TRBJ2-7, with a tentative D call TRBD2 (5 bases). The CDR3 loop spans 14 amino acids. CDR1 MDHEN and CDR2 SYDVKM come from the germline V gene. Trimming cost V 7 bases and J 2 bases, with 15 bases left between them. CDR3: CASTSPEEPYEQYF. The CDR3 nucleotides are TGTGCCAGCACCTCCCCGGAGGAGCCCTACGAGCAGTACTTC. Full variable domain (remainder filled in from reference TRBV28 and TRBJ2-7): DVKVTQSSRYLVKRTGEKVFLECVQDMDHENMFWYRQDPGLGLRLIYFSYDVKMKEKGDIPEGYSVSREKKERFSLILESASTNQTSMYLCASTSPEEPYEQYFGPGTRLTVT.

This clonotype was counted at least ten times. As DNA, the CDR3 is TGTGCCAGTAGTACCGCCAGGCTTCCCTACGAGCAGTACTTC. Its translation is CASSTARLPYEQYF. The rearrangement uses TRBV19 and TRBJ2-7; D gene ambiguous. Germline V gene lookup returns CDR1 LNHDA and CDR2 SQIVND (reference sequence). The V end lost 4 bases, the J end lost 2 bases, and 12 bases lay between the germline ends. This CDR3 is 14 amino acids long. Full variable domain (remainder filled in from reference TRBV19 and TRBJ2-7): DGGITQSPKYLFRKEGQNVTLSCEQNLNHDAMYWYRQDPGQGLRLIYYSQIVNDFQKGDIAEGYSVSREKKESFPLTVTSAQKNPTAFYLCASSTARLPYEQYFGPGTRLTVT.

This clonotype showed up just a few times. The chain couples TRBV7-2 to TRBJ1-2, with 10 bases aligning to TRBD1. The CDR3 is 15 residues long. Germline CDR1 reads SGHTA; CDR2 reads FQGNSA. Unmatched junction bases numbered 7, after V lost 5 bases and J lost 4 bases. The CDR3 nucleotides read TGTGCCAGCAGCCCACCGACAGGGGGCATCTATGGCTACACCTTC. Translated: CASSPPTGGIYGYTF.

This clonotype came up many times. The genes are TRBV28 and TRBJ2-1; D not certain. V lost 7 bases and J lost 8, with 9 bases in between. The germline V gene has CDR1 MDHEN and CDR2 SYDVKM. The CDR3 has 11 residues. The CDR3 spells CASTQRYEQFF. The CDR3, as DNA: TGTGCCAGCACCCAACGGTATGAGCAGTTCTTC.

This clonotype was seen repeatedly, ten times or more. The genes are TRBV18 and TRBJ1-1, with no clear D. CDR3 length: 13 residues. Germline CDR1 and CDR2: KGHSH and LQKENI. V shed 5 bases and J shed 4 bases, with 11 bases lying between them. CDR3 in amino acids: CASSVEEGTEAFF. CDR3 nucleotides: TGTGCCAGCTCAGTGGAGGAGGGCACTGAAGCTTTCTTT.

This clonotype occurred a few times. The V call is TRBV9, the J call TRBJ1-1; D is undetermined. The CDR3 loop spans 14 amino acids. Germline V CDR1 and CDR2: SGDLS, YYNGEE. V gave up 3 bases and J gave up 0 bases, with 9 bases separating them. The DNA for the CDR3 is TGTGCCAGCAGCGCCATCCTACTGAACACTGAAGCTTTCTTT. This encodes CASSAILLNTEAFF.

V and J are TRBV6-5 and TRBJ1-5, with 9 bases that match TRBD1. The germline V gene encodes CDR1 MNHEY and CDR2 SVGAGI. V lost 9 bases and J lost 6; bases outside the gene matches: 6. This CDR3 comprises 13 residues. This chain's CDR3 is CASGTGRGQPQHF. The CDR3 DNA reads TGTGCCAGTGGGACAGGGCGAGGTCAGCCCCAGCATTTT.

CDR3 residues: CATSESYGGDTQYF. The CDR3 coding sequence is TGTGCCACCAGTGAATCCTATGGGGGAGATACGCAGTATTTT. The chain joins TRBV24-1 to TRBJ2-3, with D possibly called TRBD1 or TRBD2 (5 bases each). V was shortened by 4 bases and J by 5 bases, with 12 bases between the two germline ends. Germline CDR1 and CDR2: KGHDR and SFDVKD. The CDR3 loop spans 14 amino acids.

The CDR3 region is CASTLIRNEKLFF. The CDR3 DNA reads TGTGCCAGCACCTTAATCAGAAATGAAAAACTGTTTTTT. The chain uses TRBV16 and TRBJ1-4; no clear D. Per the germline V gene, CDR1 is KGHSY and CDR2 is FQNENV. This CDR3 contains 13 residues. Trimming shortened V by 7 bases and J by 5 bases, and 11 bases separated the two germline ends.

This clonotype has a handful of counts. V usage is TRBV3-1 and J usage is TRBJ1-6; D not resolved. The CDR3 is 11 amino acids. The V end was cut by 4 bases, the J end by 15 bases, with 10 bases between. Germline-derived CDR1 and CDR2 are LGHDT and YNNKEL (reference sequence). The CDR3 sequence is CASSLGPLLHF. The CDR3, as DNA: TGTGCCAGCAGCCTAGGCCCGCTCCTCCACTTT.

The CDR3 protein is CASRVVPSPETEAFF. CDR3 nucleotide sequence: TGCGCCAGCAGGGTTGTGCCCTCTCCGGAGACTGAAGCTTTCTTT. V and J are TRBV5-1 and TRBJ1-1; no clear D gene. The V gene lost 5 bases and the J gene lost 5 bases, with 19 bases spanning the gap. The V gene's germline CDR1 is SGHRS and CDR2 YFSETQ. The CDR3 runs to 15 residues.